These 25 T cell receptor beta chains originate from one sample sequenced in a study of cytomegalovirus exposure and HLA in healthy donors. The PCR made use of 60 Vbeta and 13 Jbeta primers. Only in-frame clones appear in the TCRdb table, and some are missing; sequencing was by immunoSEQ multiplex PCR. The data contain about 140,000 clones, around 82% of them singletons. Material: PBMCs. The receptor source for this set is a man aged 40-49 years in good health and CMV-seropositive.

The V call is TRBV28, the J call TRBJ1-5; unclear D gene. This CDR3 contains 16 residues. CDR1 MDHEN and CDR2 SYDVKM come from the germline V gene. The V and J ends lost 3 bases and 7 bases respectively, with 19 bases between them. The CDR3 spells CASSFWVGRGPQPQHF. In nucleotides, the CDR3 is TGTGCCAGCAGTTTTTGGGTGGGCCGGGGTCCGCAGCCCCAGCATTTT.

The chain combines TRBV6-4 with TRBJ2-3, with D possibly matching TRBD1 (7 bases). This CDR3 contains 15 residues. V was cut by 3 bases and J by 3 bases, with 13 bases left in between. CDR1 MRHNA and CDR2 SNTAGT come from the germline V gene. The CDR3 loop is CASSERRGRTDTQYF. In DNA, the CDR3 is TGTGCCAGCAGTGAAAGGAGGGGGCGGACAGATACGCAGTATTTT.

The chain couples TRBV18 to TRBJ1-1, with D perhaps matching TRBD1 (5 bases). The ends were cut back, 3 bases at V and 1 base at J, with 15 bases in the middle. Germline V CDR1 and CDR2: KGHSH, LQKENI. This CDR3 comprises 16 residues. The CDR3 sequence is CASSPRPGNQNTEAFF. The CDR3 bases are TGTGCCAGCTCACCTAGACCAGGGAACCAGAACACTGAAGCTTTCTTT.

The chain uses TRBV2 and TRBJ1-2, with 7 bases aligning to TRBD1. J was trimmed by 4 bases and V by 2 bases; bases with no gene match: 4. Germline V gene data show CDR1 as SNHLY and CDR2 as FYNNEI. CDR3 size: 14 residues. The CDR3 loop is CASSEKQGPYGYTF. CDR3 sequence (DNA): TGTGCCAGCAGTGAAAAACAGGGGCCCTATGGCTACACCTTC.

The V gene is TRBV7-2, the J gene TRBJ1-3; unclear D gene. Germline CDR1 and CDR2: SGHTA and FQGNSA. This CDR3 comprises 17 residues. V lost 7 bases and J lost 0, with 19 bases in between. The CDR3 DNA is TGTGCCAGCATCCTTAGTCCATCCTTCTACTCTGGAAACACCATATATTTT. Its protein product is CASILSPSFYSGNTIYF.

This rearrangement joins TRBV12-5 to TRBJ1-5; the D is unclear. This CDR3 is 14 amino acids long. V was pared by 4 bases and J by 1 base, with 8 bases between. Germline V CDR1 and CDR2: LGHNT, FRNRAP. Written as DNA, the CDR3 is TGTGCTAGTGGTTCCGGGGTAAGCAATCAGCCCCAGCATTTT. It yields the protein CASGSGVSNQPQHF.

CDR3 in amino acids: CASSVDPTRPTNTGELFF. CDR3 in DNA: TGTGCCAGCAGCGTAGATCCGACTAGGCCGACCAACACCGGGGAGCTGTTTTTT. The V and J genes are TRBV9 and TRBJ2-2; the D gene is possibly TRBD2 (6 bases). CDR1 is SGDLS, CDR2 YYNGEE, per germline. CDR3 length: 18 amino acids. With 0 bases removed from V and 2 bases from J, the gap between germline ends came to 17 bases.

The CDR3 sequence is CASGLVPEPQHF. In DNA form, the CDR3 reads TGTGCTAGTGGTTTGGTACCGGAGCCCCAGCATTTT. The rearrangement uses TRBV12-5 and TRBJ1-5; D is undetermined. The V end lost 0 bases, the J end lost 8 bases, and 5 bases lay between the germline ends. Germline CDR1 reads LGHNT; CDR2 reads FRNRAP. This CDR3 has 12 residues.

The chain links TRBV5-1 to TRBJ2-5, with TRBD1 identical over 11 bases. The J call may not be correct, given that the DNA end is closer to TRBJ2-7. This CDR3 is 15 amino acids long. CDR1 SGHRS and CDR2 YFSETQ come from the germline V gene. In DNA form, the CDR3 reads TGCGCCAGCAGCGCTGGACAGGGGGCGTTTTACGAGCAGTACTTC. Residues: CASSAGQGAFYEQYF.

The rearrangement links TRBV6-6 to TRBJ1-6; 7 nucleotides align to TRBD1. Unmatched junction bases numbered 7, after V lost 6 bases and J lost 2 bases. Germline CDR1 is MNHNY and CDR2 is SVGAGI (reference sequence). The CDR3 contains 16 residues. The CDR3 sequence: CASRPGQGAYNSPLHF. CDR3 DNA sequence: TGTGCCAGCAGACCCGGGCAGGGGGCCTATAATTCACCCCTCCACTTT.

V usage is TRBV27 and J usage is TRBJ2-7; the match to TRBD1 covers 7 bases. Germline values: CDR1 MNHEY, CDR2 SMNVEV (reference sequence). V was clipped by 6 bases and J by 3 bases; unmatched bases: 5. The CDR3 totals 13 residues. DNA for the CDR3: TGTGCCAGCAGCGACAGGGCCTACTACGAGCAGTACTTC. Encoded protein: CASSDRAYYEQYF.

The V call is TRBV2, the J call TRBJ2-1; D might be TRBD1 (6 bases). There are 16 residues in the CDR3. V lost 0 bases to trimming and J lost 4 bases, with 13 bases between them. The germline gives CDR1 SNHLY, CDR2 FYNNEI. The CDR3 region is CASSEALGQGYNEQFF. CDR3 bases: TGTGCCAGCAGTGAAGCCCTGGGGCAGGGGTACAATGAGCAGTTCTTC.

The CDR3 loop is CAWAGLAILGEQYF. CDR3 DNA: TGTGCCTGGGCCGGACTAGCGATATTGGGAGAGCAGTACTTC. The chain uses TRBV30 and TRBJ2-7; 9 bases line up with TRBD2. Per the germline V gene, CDR1 is GTSNPN and CDR2 is SVGIG (reference sequence). After removal of 5 bases from V and 7 bases from J, the junction contained 12 bases not matched to a gene. This CDR3 is 14 amino acids long.

The V gene is TRBV2, the J gene TRBJ2-1; TRBD2 is a possible D gene (6 bases). The V and J ends lost 6 bases and 3 bases respectively, with 21 bases between them. The CDR3 has 17 amino acids. CDR1 SNHLY and CDR2 FYNNEI come from the germline V gene. As DNA, the CDR3 is TGTGCCAGCAGCCTCAAATCTCTAGCGAATATCTACAATGAGCAGTTCTTC. It yields the protein CASSLKSLANIYNEQFF.

This clone was detected a few times. The chain has TRBV6-6 and TRBJ2-7; 8 bases line up with TRBD1. The CDR3 contains 14 residues. Trimming removed 6 bases from V and 3 bases from J; junction bases left unmatched: 7. The germline gives CDR1 MNHNY, CDR2 SVGAGI (reference sequence). CDR3 residues: CASRTGTGVYEQYF. The CDR3 DNA sequence: TGTGCCAGCAGGACCGGGACAGGAGTCTACGAGCAGTACTTC.

The chain carries TRBV4-2 and TRBJ1-2; 9 nucleotides line up with TRBD1. The germline V gene has CDR1 LGHNA and CDR2 YNFKEQ. V trimming: 4 bases; J trimming: 4 bases; junction bases outside the gene matches: 13. The CDR3 spans 17 residues. The CDR3 region is CASSPIGDRAAGYGYTF. CDR3 nucleotides: TGTGCCAGCAGCCCAATAGGGGACAGGGCGGCCGGCTATGGCTACACCTTC.

The chain combines TRBV6-4 with TRBJ2-2, with D possibly matching TRBD2 (5 bases). Germline CDR1 and CDR2: MRHNA and SNTAGT. The CDR3 runs to 13 residues. V lost 3 bases and J lost 5, with 7 bases in between. CDR3 nucleotides: TGTGCCAGCAGTGAATCGGGGACCGGGGAGCTGTTTTTT. This encodes CASSESGTGELFF.

This clone was detected once. The rearrangement links TRBV27 to TRBJ2-7; 9 nucleotides line up with TRBD2. The V gene end was trimmed by 3 bases and the J gene end by 0 bases; junction bases not matched to a gene: 6. This CDR3 is 16 amino acids long. The germline CDR1 and CDR2 sequences are MNHEY and SMNVEV (reference sequence). CDR3 amino acids: CASSLGSGGSSYEQYF. For the CDR3, the DNA is TGTGCCAGCAGTTTGGGGAGCGGGGGGAGCTCCTACGAGCAGTACTTC.

CDR3 DNA: TGTGCCTGGTGCACAGGGGGCGCAGGCGGGGAGCTGTTTTTT. Its protein is CAWCTGGAGGELFF. The chain carries TRBV30 and TRBJ2-2; 9 positions agree with TRBD1. The CDR3 length is 14 residues. Germline V gene lookup returns CDR1 GTSNPN and CDR2 SVGIG (reference sequence). The ends lost 5 bases at V and 7 bases at J; junction bases unmatched: 8.

This clone was counted a single time. The rearrangement uses TRBV7-2 and TRBJ1-1; D not resolved. The CDR3 length is 14 residues. Germline-derived CDR1 and CDR2 are SGHTA and FQGNSA. V gave up 3 bases and J gave up 1 base, with 9 bases separating them. The CDR3 nucleotides are TGTGCCAGCAGCTTCCTGAAGCGGAACACTGAAGCTTTCTTT. As protein: CASSFLKRNTEAFF.

The CDR3 coding sequence is TGTGCCTGGGGACTCGGACAGGGAGGAAAACTGTTTTTT. This encodes CAWGLGQGGKLFF. The chain uses TRBV30 and TRBJ1-4; 8 bases align to TRBD1. Germline lookup yields CDR1 GTSNPN and CDR2 SVGIG (reference sequence). V trimming: 5 bases; J trimming: 10 bases; junction bases outside the gene matches: 9. CDR3 length equals 13 residues.

The rearrangement links TRBV5-6 to TRBJ2-7; 7 bases map to TRBD1. The germline gives CDR1 SGHDT, CDR2 YYEEEE. V lost 3 bases and J lost 2; bases outside the gene matches: 8. This CDR3 is 15 amino acids long. The CDR3 loop reads CASSSEPTGTYEQYF. Here the CDR3 DNA reads TGTGCCAGCAGCTCGGAACCGACAGGGACCTACGAGCAGTACTTC.

The chain employs TRBV11-2 and TRBJ1-4, with D possibly being TRBD1 (6 bases). The CDR3 spans 15 residues. Trimming cost V 3 bases and J 0 bases, with 8 bases left between them. Germline loops: CDR1 SGHAT, CDR2 FQNNGV. The CDR3 DNA reads TGTGCCAGCAGCTTTGGACAGACAACTAATGAAAAACTGTTTTTT. Encoded protein: CASSFGQTTNEKLFF.

This sequence joins TRBV10-2 and TRBJ1-2; TRBD1 might be the D (5 bases). This CDR3 has 15 amino acids. V lost 0 bases and J 4 bases, leaving 12 bases between the germline ends. Looked up from germline, CDR1 is WSHSY and CDR2 is SAAADI. The CDR3 DNA follows: TGCGCCAGCAGTGAGTCGAGGACACGCACCTATGGCTACACCTTC. It specifies CASSESRTRTYGYTF.

Only one count was recorded for this clone. V is TRBV7-9 and J is TRBJ2-5, with 8 bases aligning to TRBD1. The better agreement between TRBJ2-7 and the DNA end casts doubt on the J call. This CDR3 region has 14 residues. CDR1 and CDR2 from the germline V gene are SEHNR and FQNEAQ (reference sequence). CDR3 in amino acids: CASSPRGPSYEQYF. The CDR3 region has the DNA TGTGCCAGCAGCCCCAGGGGGCCCTCCTACGAGCAGTACTTC.